Listed here are 30 T cell receptor beta chains from one sample, sequenced in a study of T cells in Graves' hyperthyroidism and ophthalmopathy. Amplification of TCR beta CDR3 regions used RNA as the template. Using the HTBI primer set, a first-round RT-PCR was run on the TCR CDR3. TCRdb re-analysed the multiplex PCR reads in MiXCR, keeping a single row per CDR3 protein. The table lists 800,000 or so distinct CDR3 sequences, 38% of them singletons. The sequencing sample was made of blood. The receptors here all came from a man aged 18 to 29 with Graves' hyperthyroidism.

Many counts were recorded for this clonotype. The rearrangement joins TRBV20-1 to TRBJ1-1, with 9 bases fitting TRBD1. The germline V gene has CDR1 DFQATT and CDR2 SNEGSKA (reference sequence). The CDR3 extends over 14 amino acids. The trim removed 3 bases at V and 4 bases at J, leaving 6 bases unmatched. The CDR3 DNA sequence: TGCAGTGCTAGGGGACAGGGAATGGGCACTGAAGCTTTCTTT. Translated, it gives CSARGQGMGTEAFF.

Ten or more counts support this clonotype. The J gene is TRBJ1-6, the V gene TRBV7-2; D is uncertain. The CDR3 runs 16 residues. V gave up 1 base and J gave up 6 bases, with 13 bases separating them. Germline assignment: CDR1 SGHTA and CDR2 FQGNSA. CDR3 sequence reads: CASSLEVGRPNSPLHF. CDR3 sequence (DNA): TGTGCCAGCAGCTTAGAAGTAGGTCGACCTAATTCACCCCTCCACTTT.

Ten or more counts support this clonotype. The V gene is TRBV5-1, the J gene TRBJ2-5; D may be TRBD2 (6 bases). CDR1 SGHRS and CDR2 YFSETQ come from the germline V gene. The CDR3 length is 13 residues. V was clipped by 7 bases and J by 3 bases, with 13 bases between them. The CDR3 loop reads CASSVLAEETQYF. The CDR3 nucleotides read TGCGCCAGCTCGGTACTAGCTGAAGAGACCCAGTACTTC.

The chain joins TRBV20-1 to TRBJ2-5; 14 bases fit TRBD2. The CDR3 covers 15 residues. The V segment lost 5 bases and the J segment 4 bases; nucleotides outside the gene matches: 6. The V gene's germline CDR1 is DFQATT and CDR2 SNEGSKA (reference sequence). The CDR3 spells CSAHRTSGGLETQYF. The CDR3 DNA sequence: TGCAGTGCTCATCGGACTAGCGGGGGGTTAGAGACCCAGTACTTC.

The genes are TRBV7-9 and TRBJ2-2; weak D call: TRBD2 (5 bases). Between the trimmed V and J ends, which lost 1 base and 7 bases, there was a span of 10 bases. This CDR3 comprises 14 residues. Germline V lookup: CDR1 SEHNR, CDR2 FQNEAQ (reference sequence). CDR3 in amino acids: CASSLETADGELFF. CDR3 coding DNA: TGTGCCAGCAGCTTAGAAACAGCGGACGGGGAGCTGTTTTTT.

The V call is TRBV10-1, the J call TRBJ1-1, with 7 positions matching TRBD1. Germline V gene data show CDR1 as WNHNN and CDR2 as SYGVQD (reference sequence). This CDR3 spans 14 amino acids. V was clipped by 6 bases and J by 6 bases; unmatched bases: 10. CDR3 sequence (DNA): TGCGCCAGCAGACCAGACACAGGGGAGGCTGAAGCTTTCTTT. This encodes CASRPDTGEAEAFF.

Worth noting for this clonotype: This could be a read error, since a much larger clone is one nucleotide away. The chain combines TRBV24-1 with TRBJ2-2; D is undetermined. This CDR3 has 13 residues. Germline assignment: CDR1 KGHDR and CDR2 SFDVKD. V was cut by 3 bases and J by 7 bases, with 8 bases left in between. The CDR3 DNA reads TGTGCCACCAGTGATAATTGGTTCGGGGAGCTGTTTTTT. Translated: CATSDNWFGELFF.

This chain uses TRBV29-1 with TRBJ2-7; TRBD1 aligns across 10 bases. CDR3 length: 14 amino acids. Per germline, CDR1 SQVTM and CDR2 ANQGSEA. V trimming: 5 bases; J trimming: 7 bases; junction bases outside the gene matches: 11. CDR3 coding DNA: TGCAGCGTTACCGGGACAGGGGCCGGAGGAGAGCAGTACTTC. Translated: CSVTGTGAGGEQYF.

This clonotype was counted a single time. V gene TRBV20-1 combines with J gene TRBJ2-7; the D call may be TRBD1 or TRBD2 (6 bases each). Germline CDR1 is DFQATT and CDR2 is SNEGSKA (reference sequence). The CDR3 consists of 14 residues. Trimming left V 5 bases short and J 2 bases short, with 16 bases between. DNA for the CDR3: TGCAGTGCTCCTGGGGGGCTGCCCCCCTACGAGCAGTACTTC. It encodes CSAPGGLPPYEQYF.

The chain joins TRBV7-4 to TRBJ1-1, with D maybe TRBD1 (5 bases). V gave up 1 base and J gave up 2 bases, with 14 bases separating them. CDR3 length: 16 amino acids. Germline CDR1 and CDR2: SGHVT and SQSDAQ. The CDR3 region is CASSLDRRGPNTEAFF. The CDR3 DNA is TGTGCCAGCAGCTTAGACAGACGGGGCCCCAACACTGAAGCTTTCTTT.

This clonotype has more than one count but fewer than ten. This may come from a read error, since a much larger clone is one base off. The rearrangement joins TRBV25-1 to TRBJ2-7; D ambiguous. Germline assignment: CDR1 MGHDK and CDR2 SYGVNS. The CDR3 spans 12 residues. CDR3 nucleotide sequence: TGTGCCGGCAGTGATCGGGCGAACGAGCAGTACTTC. Translated, it gives CAGSDRANEQYF.

This chain connects TRBV29-1 to TRBJ2-7, with a weak D call TRBD2 (5 bases). The CDR3 runs to 16 residues. The germline V and J ends were trimmed by 4 bases and 7 bases, with 26 bases remaining between them. Germline V gene lookup returns CDR1 SQVTM and CDR2 ANQGSEA. The CDR3 sequence: CSVALSGTLMPGEQYF. The CDR3 DNA reads TGCAGCGTTGCCCTAAGCGGAACCCTAATGCCCGGGGAGCAGTACTTC.

The sample holds one count of this clonotype. A read error may account for a junction end that differs from germline. V is TRBV7-9 and J is TRBJ2-5; D possibly uses TRBD1 or TRBD2 (5 bases each). The CDR3 length is 16 residues. From germline, CDR1 is SEHNR and CDR2 FQNEAQ (reference sequence). The CDR3 protein is CASSLTGTAHQEAQYF. CDR3 bases: TGTGCCAGCAGCTTAACTGGGACGGCCCACCAAGAGGCCCAGTACTTC.

This clonotype was detected a few times. The V call is TRBV5-6, the J call TRBJ1-5; the D gene is possibly TRBD1 (5 bases). Trimming left V 0 bases short and J 0 bases short, with 7 bases between. CDR3 length equals 15 residues. Germline CDR1 is SGHDT and CDR2 is YYEEEE. The CDR3 sequence is CASSLGGISNQPQHF. The CDR3 bases are TGTGCCAGCAGCTTGGGGGGGATTAGCAATCAGCCCCAGCATTTT.

This clonotype has only a few counts. The rearrangement links TRBV7-2 to TRBJ2-7; possible D gene TRBD2, 5 bases. The CDR3 length is 20 residues. V gave up 5 bases and J gave up 2 bases, with 31 bases separating them. CDR1 is SGHTA and CDR2 is FQGNSA in the germline V gene. The CDR3 bases are TGTGCCAGCAGCCAAGATCGAAGGTTCGAGGTATATCTAGCCACCTACGAGCAGTACTTC. Translating it yields CASSQDRRFEVYLATYEQYF.

The DNA for the CDR3 is TGTGCCAGCAGCGTAGGGCAGGAGGATGGGGCTGAAGCTTTCTTT. It yields the protein CASSVGQEDGAEAFF. J is TRBJ1-1 and V is TRBV9; D call uncertain. V lost 0 bases, J lost 6 bases, and 15 bases lay in between. The CDR3 spans 15 residues. Per germline, CDR1 SGDLS and CDR2 YYNGEE.

This clonotype was found a few times. This chain links TRBV6-5 with TRBJ2-7; TRBD2 matches at 8 bases. Germline V gene data show CDR1 as MNHEY and CDR2 as SVGAGI. This CDR3 is 15 amino acids long. J lost 3 bases, V lost 4 bases, and 8 bases had no gene match. The CDR3 region is CASSSISGANYEQYF. The CDR3 bases are TGTGCCAGCAGTTCCATTAGCGGGGCAAACTACGAGCAGTACTTC.

In its sample, this clonotype was seen many times. The chain links TRBV5-1 to TRBJ1-2, with no clear D. The germline V and J ends were trimmed by 1 base and 8 bases, with 15 bases remaining between them. The CDR3 sequence is 14 residues long. From germline, CDR1 is SGHRS and CDR2 YFSETQ. CDR3 sequence reads: CASSLNDPSIGYTF. The CDR3, as DNA: TGCGCCAGCAGCTTGAACGATCCGTCTATCGGCTACACCTTC.

V gene TRBV12-3 or TRBV12-4 combines with J gene TRBJ2-2, with D possibly matching TRBD2 (6 bases). V lost 6 bases and J 6 bases, leaving 14 bases between the germline ends. CDR3 length: 14 residues. The CDR3 here is CASSSGGIAGELFF. Here the CDR3 DNA reads TGTGCCAGCAGCTCCGGGGGTATAGCCGGGGAGCTGTTTTTT.

V and J are TRBV29-1 and TRBJ2-5; D possibly corresponds to TRBD2 (6 bases). This CDR3 has 11 residues. Looked up from germline, CDR1 is SQVTM and CDR2 is ANQGSEA. The V end was cut by 8 bases, the J end by 5 bases, with 12 bases between. The CDR3 here is CSLSGGETQYF. Here the CDR3 DNA reads TGCAGCTTAAGTGGGGGGGAGACCCAGTACTTC. Full variable domain (missing parts from reference TRBV29-1 and TRBJ2-5): SAVISQKPSRDICQRGTSLTIQCQVDSQVTMMFWYRQQPGQSLTLIATANQGSEATYESGFVIDKFPISRPNLTFSTLTVSNMSPEDSSIYLCSLSGGETQYFGPGTRLLVL.

V gene TRBV7-8 combines with J gene TRBJ2-5; perhaps D is TRBD1 or TRBD2 (6 bases each). V lost 1 base and J lost 5, with 14 bases in between. This CDR3 comprises 15 residues. Germline lookup yields CDR1 SGHVS and CDR2 FQNEAQ. CDR3 region: CASSLDSGARETQYF. DNA of the CDR3: TGTGCCAGCAGCTTAGATTCGGGGGCGCGGGAGACCCAGTACTTC.

The chain uses TRBV20-1 and TRBJ2-5, with D unclear. Trimming removed 0 bases at V and 7 bases at J, with 12 bases between. The CDR3 totals 13 residues. The germline V gene has CDR1 DFQATT and CDR2 SNEGSKA (reference sequence). CDR3 loop: CSARDQVTGTQYF. CDR3 bases: TGCAGTGCTAGAGATCAAGTGACGGGGACCCAGTACTTC.

This clonotype has just a few counts. The CDR3 spells CASRGRGDQPQHF. In DNA form, the CDR3 reads TGTGCCAGCAGAGGAAGAGGGGATCAGCCCCAGCATTTT. This chain links TRBV2 with TRBJ1-5, with D perhaps TRBD1 (5 bases). With 6 bases removed from V and 5 bases from J, the gap between germline ends came to 11 bases. Germline loops: CDR1 SNHLY, CDR2 FYNNEI. The CDR3 has 13 residues.

The chain carries TRBV9 and TRBJ1-2, with 10 bases aligning to TRBD1. Trimming took 4 bases from V and 2 from J; bases not matched to a gene: 8. Per germline, CDR1 SGDLS and CDR2 YYNGEE. The CDR3 extends over 16 amino acids. CDR3 sequence: CASSPGTGDANYGYTF. As DNA, the CDR3 is TGTGCCAGCAGCCCTGGGACAGGGGATGCCAACTATGGCTACACCTTC. The full variable domain, rest sourced from reference TRBV9 and TRBJ1-2, is DSGVTQTPKHLITATGQRVTLRCSPRSGDLSVYWYQQSLDQGLQFLIQYYNGEERAKGNILERFSAQQFPDLHSELNLSSLELGDSALYFCASSPGTGDANYGYTFGSGTRLTVV.

The CDR3 loop is CASSSLEGPLSEAFF. The DNA for the CDR3 is TGTGCCAGCAGCTCCCTAGAGGGACCGCTATCTGAAGCTTTCTTT. The gene calls are TRBV7-9 and TRBJ1-1; possible D gene TRBD1, 5 bases. CDR1 is SEHNR, CDR2 FQNEAQ, per germline (reference sequence). Deletions cut 4 bases from V and 6 bases from J, with 18 bases between. This CDR3 has 15 residues.

The chain is built from TRBV9 and TRBJ1-1, with D tentatively TRBD1 (5 bases). Between the trimmed V and J ends, which lost 0 bases and 1 base, there was a span of 13 bases. In germline, CDR1 is SGDLS, CDR2 YYNGEE. CDR3 size: 16 residues. The CDR3 here is CASSVGSRQKNTEAFF. The CDR3 nucleotides are TGTGCCAGCAGCGTAGGGTCGCGACAGAAGAACACTGAAGCTTTCTTT.

Only a few counts were recorded for this clonotype. An end of the junction differs from the germline gene, which may be a read error. The chain uses TRBV7-2 and TRBJ2-7; D is unresolved. Per germline, CDR1 SGHTA and CDR2 FQGNSA. This CDR3 comprises 14 residues. As DNA, the CDR3 is TGCGCCAGCAGTCCGGGTGGTTTGGGCTACGAGCAGTACTTC. Its protein is CASSPGGLGYEQYF.

This chain joins TRBV5-1 and TRBJ2-7; TRBD2 might be the D (6 bases). Deletions cut 0 bases from V and 5 bases from J, with 12 bases between. The germline CDR1 and CDR2 sequences are SGHRS and YFSETQ. CDR3 length equals 14 residues. Here the CDR3 reads CASSLAGDSDEQYF. The CDR3 DNA follows: TGCGCCAGCAGCTTGGCGGGGGATTCGGACGAGCAGTACTTC.

CDR3 sequence (DNA): TGTGCCAGCAGTTTATTTCGGGACAGCCTCTACGAGCAGTACTTC. It codes for CASSLFRDSLYEQYF. This sequence joins TRBV12-3 or TRBV12-4 and TRBJ2-7, with 7 bases lining up with TRBD1. This CDR3 region has 15 residues. Germline trimming cut 2 bases from V and 3 bases from J; bases unmatched to any gene: 7.

This clonotype was detected only once. A read error may be the cause here, since a much bigger clone is one base away. The rearrangement uses TRBV20-1 and TRBJ1-6, with TRBD1 identical over 8 bases. CDR1 is DFQATT, CDR2 SNEGSKA, per germline (reference sequence). The CDR3 sequence is 14 residues long. CDR3 sequence reads: CRATDREGSSPLHF. The CDR3 bases are TGCAGAGCCACGGACAGGGAAGGGAGTTCACCCCTCCACTTT.